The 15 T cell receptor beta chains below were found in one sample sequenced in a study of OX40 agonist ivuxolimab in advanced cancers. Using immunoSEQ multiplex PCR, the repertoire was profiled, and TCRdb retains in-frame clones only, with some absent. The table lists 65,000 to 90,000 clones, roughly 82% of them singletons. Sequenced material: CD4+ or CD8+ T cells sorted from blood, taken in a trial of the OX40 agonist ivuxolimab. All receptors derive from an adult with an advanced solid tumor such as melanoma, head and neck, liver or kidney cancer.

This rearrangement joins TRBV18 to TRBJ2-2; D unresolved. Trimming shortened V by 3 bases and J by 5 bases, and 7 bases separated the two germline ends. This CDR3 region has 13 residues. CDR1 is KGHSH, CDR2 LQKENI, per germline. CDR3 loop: CASSPIGTGELFF. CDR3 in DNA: TGTGCCAGCTCACCGATCGGGACCGGGGAGCTGTTTTTT. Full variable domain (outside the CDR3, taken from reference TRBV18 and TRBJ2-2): NAGVMQNPRHLVRRRGQEARLRCSPMKGHSHVYWYRQLPEEGLKFMVYLQKENIIDESGMPKERFSAEFPKEGPSILRIQQVVRGDSAAYFCASSPIGTGELFFGEGSRLTVL.

In DNA form, the CDR3 reads TGTGCCAGCAGCAAAGACAACAGGGGTAATGAAAAACTGTTTTTT. The encoded protein is CASSKDNRGNEKLFF. The V call is TRBV21-1, the J call TRBJ1-4; the listed D gene, TRBD1, was not tested against the DNA. TRBV21-1 is recorded as a pseudogene. The CDR3 consists of 15 residues.

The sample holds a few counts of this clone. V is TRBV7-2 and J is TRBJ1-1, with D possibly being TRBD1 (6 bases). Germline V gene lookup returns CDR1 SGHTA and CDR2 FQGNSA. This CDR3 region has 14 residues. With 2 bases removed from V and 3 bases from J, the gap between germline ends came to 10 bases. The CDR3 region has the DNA TGTGCCAGCAGCTTACAGGCAGGGGACACTGAAGCTTTCTTT. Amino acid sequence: CASSLQAGDTEAFF.

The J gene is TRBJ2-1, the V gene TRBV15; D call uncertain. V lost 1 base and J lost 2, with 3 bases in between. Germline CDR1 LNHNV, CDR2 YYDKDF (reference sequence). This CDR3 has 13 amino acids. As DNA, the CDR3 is TGTGCCACCAGCAGAGTTGCCTACAATGAGCAGTTCTTC. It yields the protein CATSRVAYNEQFF.

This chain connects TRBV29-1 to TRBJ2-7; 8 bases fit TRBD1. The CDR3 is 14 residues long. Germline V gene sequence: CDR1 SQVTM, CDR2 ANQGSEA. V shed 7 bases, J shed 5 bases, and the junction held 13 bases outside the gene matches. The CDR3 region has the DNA TGCAGCGCCACAAGAGGACAGGGTGGAGACGAGCAGTACTTC. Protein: CSATRGQGGDEQYF.

The CDR3 DNA follows: TGTGCCAGCTCCCGAGGGATCGGGCGCACAGATACGCAGTATTTT. The encoded protein is CASSRGIGRTDTQYF. The chain links TRBV18 to TRBJ2-3; possibly TRBD2 for D (5 bases). The CDR3 has 15 amino acids. CDR1 is KGHSH, CDR2 LQKENI, per germline. Trimming stripped 6 bases from V and 1 base from J, with 14 bases between.

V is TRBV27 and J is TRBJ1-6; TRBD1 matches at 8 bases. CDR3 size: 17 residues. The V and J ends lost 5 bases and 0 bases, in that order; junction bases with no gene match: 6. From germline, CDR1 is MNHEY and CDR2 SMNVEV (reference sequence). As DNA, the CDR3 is TGTGCCAGCAGTCACGACAGGGGCAGCTCCTATAATTCACCCCTCCACTTT. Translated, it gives CASSHDRGSSYNSPLHF.

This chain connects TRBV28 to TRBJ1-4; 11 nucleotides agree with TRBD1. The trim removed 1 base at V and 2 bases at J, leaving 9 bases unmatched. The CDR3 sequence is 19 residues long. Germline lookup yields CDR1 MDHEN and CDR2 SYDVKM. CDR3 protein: CASSLFRTGGGGTNEKLFF. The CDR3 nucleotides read TGTGCCAGCAGTTTATTCAGGACAGGGGGCGGTGGGACTAATGAAAAACTGTTTTTT.

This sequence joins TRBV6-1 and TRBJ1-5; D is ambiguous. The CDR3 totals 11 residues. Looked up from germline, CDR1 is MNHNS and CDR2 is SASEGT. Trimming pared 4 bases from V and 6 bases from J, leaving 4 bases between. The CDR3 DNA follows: TGTGCCAGCAGTGGTGGTCAGCCCCAGCATTTT. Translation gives CASSGGQPQHF.

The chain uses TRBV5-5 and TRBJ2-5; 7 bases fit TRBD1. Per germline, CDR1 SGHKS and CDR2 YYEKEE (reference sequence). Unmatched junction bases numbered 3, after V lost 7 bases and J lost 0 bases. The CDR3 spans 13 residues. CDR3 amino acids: CASSGTDQETQYF. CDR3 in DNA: TGTGCCAGCTCCGGGACAGACCAAGAGACCCAGTACTTC.

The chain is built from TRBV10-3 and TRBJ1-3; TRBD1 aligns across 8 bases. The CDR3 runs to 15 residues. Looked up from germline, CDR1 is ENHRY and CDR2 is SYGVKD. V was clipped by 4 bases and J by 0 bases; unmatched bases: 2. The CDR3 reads CAISGQGSSGNTIYF. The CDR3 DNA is TGTGCCATCAGTGGACAGGGGAGCTCTGGAAACACCATATATTTT.

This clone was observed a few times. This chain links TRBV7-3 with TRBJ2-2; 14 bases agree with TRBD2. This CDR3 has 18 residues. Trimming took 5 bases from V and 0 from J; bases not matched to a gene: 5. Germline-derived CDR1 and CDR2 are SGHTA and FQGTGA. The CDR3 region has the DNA TGTGCCAGCAGCCTGGGACTAGCGGGGGCCACGAACACCGGGGAGCTGTTTTTT. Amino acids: CASSLGLAGATNTGELFF.

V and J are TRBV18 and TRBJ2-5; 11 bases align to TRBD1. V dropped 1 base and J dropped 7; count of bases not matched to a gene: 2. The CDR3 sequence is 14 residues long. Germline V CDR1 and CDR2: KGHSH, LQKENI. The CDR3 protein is CASSPQDRGLTQYF. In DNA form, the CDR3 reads TGTGCCAGCTCACCACAGGACAGGGGGCTGACCCAGTACTTC.

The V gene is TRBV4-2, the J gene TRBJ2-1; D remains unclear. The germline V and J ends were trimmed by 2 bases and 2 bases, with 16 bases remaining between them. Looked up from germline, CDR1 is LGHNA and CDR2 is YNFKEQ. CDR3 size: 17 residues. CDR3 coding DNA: TGTGCCAGCAGCCAAACCGGGCCCCGTGGGCCCTACAATGAGCAGTTCTTC. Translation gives CASSQTGPRGPYNEQFF.

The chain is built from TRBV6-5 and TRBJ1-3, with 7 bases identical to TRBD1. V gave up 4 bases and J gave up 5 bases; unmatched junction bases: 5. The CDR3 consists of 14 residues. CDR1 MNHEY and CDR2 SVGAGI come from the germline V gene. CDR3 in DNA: TGTGCCAGCAGTTCTGGACAGGAACGAAACACCATATATTTT. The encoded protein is CASSSGQERNTIYF.